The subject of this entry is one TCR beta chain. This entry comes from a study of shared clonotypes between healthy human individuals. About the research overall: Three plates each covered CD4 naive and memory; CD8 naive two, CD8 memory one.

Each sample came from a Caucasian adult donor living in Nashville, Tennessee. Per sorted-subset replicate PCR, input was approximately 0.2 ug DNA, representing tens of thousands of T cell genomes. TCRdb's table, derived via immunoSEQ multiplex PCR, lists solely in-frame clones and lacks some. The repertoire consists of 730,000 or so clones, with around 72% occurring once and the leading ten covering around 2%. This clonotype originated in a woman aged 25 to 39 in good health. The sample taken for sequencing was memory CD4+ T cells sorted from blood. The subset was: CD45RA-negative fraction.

This chain's CDR3 is CASSLLRLNQPQHF. The CDR3 bases are TGCGCCAGCAGCCTCCTCCGACTGAATCAGCCCCAGCATTTT. The J gene is TRBJ1-5, the V gene TRBV4-1; D call uncertain. The germline gives CDR1 MGHRA, CDR2 YSYEKL. Trimming removed 4 bases from V and 4 bases from J, with 11 bases in between. The CDR3 covers 14 residues.